This paragraph reports one TCR delta chain. This receptor's antigen is unknown. One base away there is no much larger clone; base qualities are not given. Reading the germline V gene gives CDR1 TSWWSYY and CDR2 QGS. CDR3 length: 19 amino acids, cysteine to phenylalanine. The retained sequence is limited to the CDR3, 57 bases, with the frame set at the first base. Clipping removes 0 bases from V and 0 bases from J, with 8 as the unmatched junction base count. These data originate in a study of Vδ1+ human thymocytes listed by TCRdb under 2018. With respect to the entire study: As a data resource, the study described the mRNA-level TRG and TRD CDR3 repertoires of highly purified Vdelta1+ thymocytes obtained from young children. Earlier work had validated the multiplex-based CDR3 amplicon strategy against 5'RACE-based methods for generating CDR3 amplicons.

Thymic samples were depleted of alphabeta T cells, then CD3+ TCRVdelta1+ TCRVdelta2- thymocytes were FACS-sorted. A purity of roughly 96% to 99.6% was achieved for sorted Vdelta1+ thymocytes. The thymic specimens were obtained from several paediatric patients, aged roughly 5 days to 15 months, who were having corrective cardiac surgery. The thymic tissue was dispersed, and mononuclear cells were isolated using a Histopaque-1077 density gradient. Staining used anti-TCRVdelta1 clone TS8.2, anti-TCRVdelta2 clone B6, anti-CD3 clone HIT3a and anti-TCRalphabeta clone IP26 antibodies. General study outcomes and caveats: Although sort purity was high, 20% to 25% of thymic TRD sequences were Vdelta2 (with a few Vdelta3), in contrast to the peripheral blood Vdelta1+ controls. Numerous TRG clonotypes were shared among donors (up to roughly 6.9x10^3), while TRD repertoires were essentially private (a maximum of about 120 shared). Donors did not cluster by age or sex, so the analyses were not stratified by age or sex. Because unexpected Vdelta2 sequences could lead to misinterpretation of bulk repertoire data, the authors recommended using highly purified populations and validating at the single-cell level. Unlike the oligoclonal repertoires in peripheral blood, the thymic TRG and TRD repertoires appeared highly polyclonal, with Gaussian CDR3 length distributions.

RNA extraction was carried out with the RNeasy mini kit, and reverse transcription was then done using Superscript III. CDR3 amplicons were produced by multiplex PCR using pooled V-gene forward primers and a constant-region reverse primer with Illumina adaptor overhangs. After gel purification, the amplicons were indexed with Nextera index primers over about 8 extra PCR cycles and then purified using AMPure XP beads. Sequencing of the libraries was done on an Illumina MiSeq using paired-end 250 bp reads, dual indexing and a roughly 21% PhiX spike-in. Processing in the source paper ran as follows. Read quality was checked with FastQC, and TRG read pairs were merged using ea-utils fastq-join. Sequences were annotated with IMGT/HighV-QUEST, keeping only productive sequences with unambiguous V-gene assignment; clonotypes were defined by identical CDR3 sequence. VDJtools 1.1.1, tcR 2.2.3, Treemap and vegan Shannon diversity in R 3.4.4 were used for downstream analysis. Identical DNA sequences were merged into single rows after TCRdb reprocessed the public reads with CATT. For this entry, the V and J calls and clone size follow TCRdb and not the study's own pipeline. This sample comprises about 73,000 delta-chain clones, around 35% of them detected only once. 0.2% to 0.3% of the sample is taken by the ten largest.

Sequenced material: Vdelta1+ gamma-delta thymocytes from the thymus. What the cell subset or site label conveys for this sample: FACS-sorted CD3+ TCRalphabeta- TCRVdelta1+ TCRVdelta2- thymocytes. The clonotype was recovered from a boy younger than two who had congenital heart surgery. Here the chain combines TRDV1 and TRDJ1; TRDD3 matches 12 bases in the middle. The nucleotide sequence reads as follows: TGTGCTCTTGGGGAACTAGTTAAGTACTGGGGGATACACACCGATAAACTCATCTTT. It encodes CALGELVKYWGIHTDKLIF.